The 19 T cell receptor beta chains below were found in one sample sequenced in a study of cytomegalovirus exposure and HLA in healthy donors (dated by TCRdb to about 2017). The library was obtained by the immunoSEQ multiplex PCR assay. For the multiplex PCR, a mixture combining 60 forward primers for TCR Vbeta segments and 13 reverse primers for TCR Jbeta segments was used. TCRdb limited this immuneACCESS table to in-frame rearrangements with V and J called. A share of clones is missing; checked studies link under half to unresolved V genes, and the rest is unexplained. In all, the sample holds 95,000 to 100,000 clones, and more than 80% of those were seen once. The top ten hold about 4.3% of the sample. The material sequenced was PBMCs. The receptors here all came from a man aged 25 to 45 in good health and CMV-seronegative.

This sequence joins TRBV7-2 and TRBJ2-1; 12 bases are shared with TRBD2. J lost 7 bases, V lost 3 bases, and 4 bases had no gene match. CDR1 is SGHTA and CDR2 is FQGNSA in the germline V gene. The CDR3 is made up of 15 amino acids. The CDR3 DNA follows: TGTGCCAGCAGCTTTCTAGCGGGGGGGAGAAATGAGCAGTTCTTC. Protein sequence: CASSFLAGGRNEQFF.

CDR3 amino acids: CASSPGTGVGYEQYF. CDR3 bases: TGTGCCAGCAGCCCTGGGACAGGCGTCGGGTACGAGCAGTACTTC. The chain carries TRBV5-4 and TRBJ2-7; 8 bases map to TRBD1. V trimming: 4 bases; J trimming: 4 bases; junction bases outside the gene matches: 10. Germline CDR1 SGHNT, CDR2 YYREEE (reference sequence). This CDR3 is 15 amino acids long. The variable domain in full, completed from reference TRBV5-4 and TRBJ2-7, reads ETGVTQSPTHLIKTRGQQVTLRCSSQSGHNTVSWYQQALGQGPQFIFQYYREEENGRGNFPPRFSGLQFPNYSSELNVNALELDDSALYLCASSPGTGVGYEQYFGPGTRLTVT.

The gene calls are TRBV7-3 and TRBJ1-6, with 9 bases lining up with TRBD1. There are 15 residues in the CDR3. V lost 5 bases, J lost 9 bases, and 8 bases stayed unmatched. The germline CDR1 and CDR2 sequences are SGHTA and FQGTGA. The CDR3 loop is CASSASGTGRSPLHF. The DNA of the CDR3 is TGTGCCAGCAGCGCTTCCGGGACAGGGCGTTCACCCCTCCACTTT.

V is TRBV5-8 and J is TRBJ2-2; weak D call: TRBD2 (5 bases). CDR1 is SGHTS, CDR2 YDEGEE, per germline. Trimming removed 5 bases from V and 5 bases from J, with 25 bases in between. This CDR3 is built from 18 residues. The CDR3 DNA reads as TGTGCCAGCAGAAACTCCCCTCTTAGTGGGAGTCTTACCGGGGAGCTGTTTTTT. Translating gives CASRNSPLSGSLTGELFF.

This chain uses TRBV4-1 with TRBJ2-7, with D perhaps matching TRBD2 (6 bases). V was shortened by 3 bases and J by 2 bases, with 11 bases between the two germline ends. CDR1 and CDR2 (germline): MGHRA, YSYEKL. This CDR3 region has 14 residues. CDR3 nucleotide sequence: TGCGCCAGCAGCCACGGGACTTCCGCCTACGAGCAGTACTTC. Its protein is CASSHGTSAYEQYF.

The chain carries TRBV28 and TRBJ1-2, with TRBD1 as a possible D gene (6 bases). The CDR3 length is 15 residues. Trimming took 3 bases from V and 2 from J, leaving 13 bases between them. CDR1 and CDR2 (germline): MDHEN, SYDVKM. The CDR3, as DNA: TGTGCCAGCAGTTTGCCGACAGGAGCGAACTATGGCTACACCTTC. Amino acids: CASSLPTGANYGYTF.

The rearrangement uses TRBV5-1 and TRBJ2-2, with D perhaps matching TRBD1 (6 bases). V was trimmed by 4 bases and J by 4 bases, leaving 17 bases between them. This CDR3 comprises 16 residues. Germline loops: CDR1 SGHRS, CDR2 YFSETQ. In DNA, the CDR3 is TGCGCCAGCAGCCTGGACAGAGGGACAACCACCGGGGAGCTGTTTTTT. It is translated as CASSLDRGTTTGELFF.

The chain has TRBV2 and TRBJ2-7; D unresolved. CDR1 is SNHLY and CDR2 is FYNNEI in the germline V gene. V was cut by 4 bases and J by 5 bases, with 18 bases left in between. This CDR3 comprises 15 residues. The CDR3: CASSAAQNQRNEQYF. The CDR3 DNA follows: TGTGCCAGCAGTGCAGCTCAGAACCAGCGCAACGAGCAGTACTTC.

The rearrangement links TRBV7-9 to TRBJ2-1, with TRBD2 matching over 13 bases. Germline trimming cut 0 bases from V and 7 bases from J; bases unmatched to any gene: 3. CDR1 is SEHNR, CDR2 FQNEAQ, per germline (reference sequence). This CDR3 has 16 residues. Here the CDR3 reads CASSLALLAGGNEQFF. Written as DNA, the CDR3 is TGTGCCAGCAGCTTAGCGCTACTAGCGGGAGGGAATGAGCAGTTCTTC.

The chain recombines TRBV2 with TRBJ2-1, with D perhaps matching TRBD1 (6 bases). The V and J ends lost 5 bases and 4 bases respectively, with 12 bases between them. This CDR3 has 14 residues. Germline CDR1 and CDR2: SNHLY and FYNNEI. The CDR3 region has the DNA TGTGCCAGCAGTAAAAGGGGGATTTACAATGAGCAGTTCTTC. Its translation: CASSKRGIYNEQFF. Together with reference TRBV2 and TRBJ2-1, the CDR3 gives the full variable domain: EPEVTQTPSHQVTQMGQEVILRCVPISNHLYFYWYRQILGQKVEFLVSFYNNEISEKSEIFDDQFSVERPDGSNFTLKIRSTKLEDSAMYFCASSKRGIYNEQFFGPGTRLTVL.

The chain is built from TRBV2 and TRBJ2-7, with 12 positions matching TRBD2. V dropped 0 bases and J dropped 2; count of bases not matched to a gene: 17. This CDR3 contains 21 residues. Per germline, CDR1 SNHLY and CDR2 FYNNEI. The chain's CDR3 is CASSEAPAPTSGRPTPYEQYF. Here the CDR3 DNA reads TGTGCCAGCAGTGAAGCCCCGGCCCCTACTAGCGGGAGGCCAACCCCCTACGAGCAGTACTTC.

J is TRBJ1-5 and V is TRBV18, with a weak D call TRBD1 (5 bases). CDR3 length: 13 amino acids. Germline CDR1 KGHSH, CDR2 LQKENI. Trimming pared 6 bases from V and 9 bases from J, leaving 15 bases between. CDR3 loop: CASSTDTIMPQHF. The CDR3 region has the DNA TGTGCCAGCTCGACAGACACAATCATGCCCCAGCATTTT.

J is TRBJ1-4 and V is TRBV5-4; 10 bases match TRBD1. The CDR3 is 15 residues long. Germline V gene lookup returns CDR1 SGHNT and CDR2 YYREEE (reference sequence). After removal of 3 bases from V and 4 bases from J, the junction contained 3 bases not matched to a gene. As DNA, the CDR3 is TGTGCCAGCAGCTGGGGGGACAGGGGTAATGAAAAACTGTTTTTT. Translating it yields CASSWGDRGNEKLFF.

This chain's CDR3 is CASSVSGTIYEQYF. In DNA form, the CDR3 reads TGTGCCAGCAGCGTCAGCGGGACAATCTACGAGCAGTACTTC. The rearrangement joins TRBV6-6 to TRBJ2-7, with D tentatively TRBD2 (7 bases). CDR3 length: 14 residues. The germline V gene has CDR1 MNHNY and CDR2 SVGAGI (reference sequence). Trimming removed 6 bases from V and 3 bases from J, with 15 bases in between.

The rearrangement uses TRBV28 and TRBJ2-1, with a weak D call TRBD1 (5 bases). The CDR3 length is 15 residues. Trimming took 2 bases from V and 0 from J, leaving 8 bases between them. Germline V gene data show CDR1 as MDHEN and CDR2 as SYDVKM. CDR3 in amino acids: CASSLVGVSYNEQFF. The CDR3 DNA sequence: TGTGCCAGCAGTTTAGTAGGGGTCTCCTACAATGAGCAGTTCTTC.

The CDR3 sequence is CASSQLLDNSYEQYF. CDR3 coding DNA: TGTGCCAGCAGCCAGCTGTTGGACAACTCCTACGAGCAGTACTTC. The rearrangement joins TRBV5-6 to TRBJ2-7; D is perhaps TRBD1 (5 bases). The V gene's germline CDR1 is SGHDT and CDR2 YYEEEE. CDR3 length equals 15 residues. Trimming removed 4 bases at V and 0 bases at J, with 14 bases between.

This chain connects TRBV7-3 to TRBJ1-1; unclear D gene. Trimming shortened V by 1 base and J by 0 bases, and 9 bases separated the two germline ends. CDR1 and CDR2 (germline): SGHTA, FQGTGA. CDR3 length: 15 amino acids. The CDR3 DNA is TGTGCCAGCAGCTTAAACGCGGTCATGAACACTGAAGCTTTCTTT. Translating gives CASSLNAVMNTEAFF.

This rearrangement joins TRBV9 to TRBJ2-7; unclear D gene. V was shortened by 0 bases and J by 7 bases, with 11 bases between the two germline ends. Germline-derived CDR1 and CDR2 are SGDLS and YYNGEE. The CDR3 is 13 residues long. CDR3 sequence (DNA): TGTGCCAGCAGCGTAGGGGCCACCACGGAGCAGTACTTC. It specifies CASSVGATTEQYF.

This CDR3 reads CAHSEASIMNTEAFF. The CDR3 DNA is TGTGCCCATTCGGAGGCAAGTATCATGAACACTGAAGCTTTCTTT. The rearrangement uses TRBV28 and TRBJ1-1; D is unresolved. The V and J ends lost 11 bases and 0 bases respectively, with 19 bases between them. The CDR3 loop spans 15 amino acids. Germline assignment: CDR1 MDHEN and CDR2 SYDVKM.